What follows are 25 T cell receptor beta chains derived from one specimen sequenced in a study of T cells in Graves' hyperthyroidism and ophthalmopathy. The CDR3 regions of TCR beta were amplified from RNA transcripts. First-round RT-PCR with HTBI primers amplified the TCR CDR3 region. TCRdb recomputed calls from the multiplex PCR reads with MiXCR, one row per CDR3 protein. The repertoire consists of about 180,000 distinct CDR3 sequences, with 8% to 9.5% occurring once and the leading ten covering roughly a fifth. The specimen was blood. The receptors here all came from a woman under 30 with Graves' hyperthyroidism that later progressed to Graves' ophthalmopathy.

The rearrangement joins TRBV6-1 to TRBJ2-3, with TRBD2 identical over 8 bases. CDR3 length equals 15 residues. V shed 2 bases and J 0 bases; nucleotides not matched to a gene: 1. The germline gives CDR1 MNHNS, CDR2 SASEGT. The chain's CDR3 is CASSEIAGSTDTQYF. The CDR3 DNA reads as TGTGCCAGCAGTGAAATAGCGGGAAGCACAGATACGCAGTATTTT.

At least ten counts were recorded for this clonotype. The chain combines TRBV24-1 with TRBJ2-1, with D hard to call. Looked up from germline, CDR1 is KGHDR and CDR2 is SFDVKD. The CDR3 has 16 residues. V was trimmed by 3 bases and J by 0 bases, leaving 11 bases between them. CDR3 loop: CATSDTWASSYNEQFF. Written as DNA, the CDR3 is TGTGCCACCAGTGATACCTGGGCCAGCTCCTACAATGAGCAGTTCTTC.

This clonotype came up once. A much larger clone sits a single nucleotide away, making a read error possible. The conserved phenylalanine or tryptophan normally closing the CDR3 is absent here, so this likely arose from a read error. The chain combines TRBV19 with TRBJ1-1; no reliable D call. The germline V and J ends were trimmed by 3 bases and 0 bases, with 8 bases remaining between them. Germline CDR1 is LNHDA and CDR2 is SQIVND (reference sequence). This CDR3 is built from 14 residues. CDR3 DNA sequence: TGTGCCAGTAGTATGGGCAGACTGAACACTGAAGCTTTCCTT. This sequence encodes CASSMGRLNTEAFL.

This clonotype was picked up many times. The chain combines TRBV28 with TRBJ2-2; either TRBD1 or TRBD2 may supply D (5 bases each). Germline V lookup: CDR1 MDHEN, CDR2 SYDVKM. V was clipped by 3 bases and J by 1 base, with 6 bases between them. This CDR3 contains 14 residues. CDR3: CASSFGGNTGELFF. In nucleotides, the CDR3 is TGTGCCAGCAGTTTTGGGGGGAACACCGGGGAGCTGTTTTTT.

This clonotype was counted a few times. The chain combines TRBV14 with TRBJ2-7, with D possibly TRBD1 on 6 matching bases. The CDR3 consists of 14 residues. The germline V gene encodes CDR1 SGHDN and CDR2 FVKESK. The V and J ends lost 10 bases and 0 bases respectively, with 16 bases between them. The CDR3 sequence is CANNQVRGSYEQYF. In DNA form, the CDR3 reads TGTGCCAACAACCAAGTCAGGGGCTCCTACGAGCAGTACTTC.

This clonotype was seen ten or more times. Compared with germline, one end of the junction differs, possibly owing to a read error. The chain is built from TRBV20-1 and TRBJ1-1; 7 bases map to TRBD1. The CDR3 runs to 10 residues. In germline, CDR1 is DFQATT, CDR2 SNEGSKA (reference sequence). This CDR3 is CSARRQGVIF. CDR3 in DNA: TGCAGTGCGAGACGGCAGGGGGTTATCTTT.

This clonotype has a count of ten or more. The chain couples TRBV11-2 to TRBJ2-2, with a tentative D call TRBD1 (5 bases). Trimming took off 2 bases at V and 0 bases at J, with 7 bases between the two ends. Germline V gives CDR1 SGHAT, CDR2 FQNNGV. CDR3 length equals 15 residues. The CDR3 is CASSLRGSNTGELFF. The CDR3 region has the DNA TGTGCCAGCAGCTTAAGGGGCTCGAACACCGGGGAGCTGTTTTTT. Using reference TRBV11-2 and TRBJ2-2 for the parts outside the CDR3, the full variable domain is EAGVAQSPRYKIIEKRQSVAFWCNPISGHATLYWYQQILGQGPKLLIQFQNNGVVDDSQLPKDRFSAERLKGVDSTLKIQPAKLEDSAVYLCASSLRGSNTGELFFGEGSRLTVL.

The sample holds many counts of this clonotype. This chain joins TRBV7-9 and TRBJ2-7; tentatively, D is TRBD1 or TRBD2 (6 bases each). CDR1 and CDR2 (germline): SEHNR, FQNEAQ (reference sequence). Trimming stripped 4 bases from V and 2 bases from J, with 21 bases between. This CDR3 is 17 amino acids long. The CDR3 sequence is CASSSRGPKGGTYEQYF. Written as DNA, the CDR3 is TGTGCCAGCAGCTCACGAGGACCGAAAGGGGGGACCTACGAGCAGTACTTC.

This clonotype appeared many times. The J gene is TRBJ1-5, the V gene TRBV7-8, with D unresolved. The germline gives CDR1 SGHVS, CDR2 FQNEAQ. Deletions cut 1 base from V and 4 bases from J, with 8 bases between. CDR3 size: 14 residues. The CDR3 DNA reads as TGTGCCAGCAGCTTAGGCGGGAAAAATCAGCCCCAGCATTTT. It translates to CASSLGGKNQPQHF.

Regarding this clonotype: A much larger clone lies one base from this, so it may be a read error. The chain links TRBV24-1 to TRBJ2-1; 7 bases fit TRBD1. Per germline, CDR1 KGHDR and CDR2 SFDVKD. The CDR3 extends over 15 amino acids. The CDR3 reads CATSDRGRTDNEQLF. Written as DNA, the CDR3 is TGTGCCACCAGTGATAGGGGGCGCACTGACAATGAGCAGCTCTTC.

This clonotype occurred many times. The DNA of the CDR3 is TGTGCCAGCAGTTTGGGGACGCCGGCCGAATATGGCTACACCTTC. Amino acid sequence: CASSLGTPAEYGYTF. The chain links TRBV12-3 or TRBV12-4 to TRBJ1-2, with TRBD1 as a possible D gene (5 bases). Trimming stripped 3 bases from V and 5 bases from J, with 16 bases between. The CDR3 runs 15 residues.

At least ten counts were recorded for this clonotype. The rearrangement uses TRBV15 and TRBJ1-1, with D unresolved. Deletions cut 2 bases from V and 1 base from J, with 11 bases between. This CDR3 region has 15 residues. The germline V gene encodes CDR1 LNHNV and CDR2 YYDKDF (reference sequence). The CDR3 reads CATSRWPRGNTEAFF. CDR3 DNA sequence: TGTGCCACCAGCAGATGGCCGCGGGGGAACACTGAAGCTTTCTTT.

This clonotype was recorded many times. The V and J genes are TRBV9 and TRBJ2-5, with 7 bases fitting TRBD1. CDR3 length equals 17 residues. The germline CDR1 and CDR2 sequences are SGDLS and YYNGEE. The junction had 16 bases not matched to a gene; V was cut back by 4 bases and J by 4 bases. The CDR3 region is CASSPRPGEGGRETQYF. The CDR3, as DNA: TGTGCCAGCAGCCCCCGACCAGGGGAAGGGGGCAGAGAGACCCAGTACTTC.

In nucleotides, the CDR3 is TGTGCCAGCAGCTCACCGGGACTAAGGGATGAGCAGTTCTTC. Translated, it gives CASSSPGLRDEQFF. This chain links TRBV4-2 with TRBJ2-1; 7 bases line up with TRBD2. Trimming removed 5 bases from V and 8 bases from J; junction bases left unmatched: 9. Germline V lookup: CDR1 LGHNA, CDR2 YNFKEQ. This CDR3 is built from 14 residues.

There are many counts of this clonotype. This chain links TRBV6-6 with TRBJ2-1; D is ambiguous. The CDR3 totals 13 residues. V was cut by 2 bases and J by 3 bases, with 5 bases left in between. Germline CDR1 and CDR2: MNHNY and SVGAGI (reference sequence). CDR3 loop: CASSYDNYNEQFF. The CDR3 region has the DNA TGTGCCAGCAGTTACGATAACTACAATGAGCAGTTCTTC.

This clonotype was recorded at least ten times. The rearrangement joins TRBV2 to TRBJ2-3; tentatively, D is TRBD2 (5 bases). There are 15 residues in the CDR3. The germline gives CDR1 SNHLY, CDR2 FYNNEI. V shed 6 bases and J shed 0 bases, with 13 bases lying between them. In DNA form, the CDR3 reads TGTGCCAGCAGGGGCGGGCAAACTAGCACAGATACGCAGTATTTT. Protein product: CASRGGQTSTDTQYF.

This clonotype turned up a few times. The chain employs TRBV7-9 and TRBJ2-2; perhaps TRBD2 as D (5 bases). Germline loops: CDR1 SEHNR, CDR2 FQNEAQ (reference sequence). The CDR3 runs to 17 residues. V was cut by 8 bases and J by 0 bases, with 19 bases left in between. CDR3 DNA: TGTGCCAGCGTACCCACCGCTACTAGTGCGAACACCGGGGAGCTGTTTTTT. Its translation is CASVPTATSANTGELFF.

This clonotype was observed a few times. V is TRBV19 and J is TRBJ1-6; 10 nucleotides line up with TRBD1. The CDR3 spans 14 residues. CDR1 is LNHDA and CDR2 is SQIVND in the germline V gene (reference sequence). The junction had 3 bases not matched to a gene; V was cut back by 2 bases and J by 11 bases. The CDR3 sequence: CASSIPGQGAPLHF. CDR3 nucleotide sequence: TGTGCCAGTAGTATACCAGGACAGGGGGCACCCCTCCACTTT. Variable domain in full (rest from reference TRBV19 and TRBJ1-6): DGGITQSPKYLFRKEGQNVTLSCEQNLNHDAMYWYRQDPGQGLRLIYYSQIVNDFQKGDIAEGYSVSREKKESFPLTVTSAQKNPTAFYLCASSIPGQGAPLHFGNGTRLTVT.

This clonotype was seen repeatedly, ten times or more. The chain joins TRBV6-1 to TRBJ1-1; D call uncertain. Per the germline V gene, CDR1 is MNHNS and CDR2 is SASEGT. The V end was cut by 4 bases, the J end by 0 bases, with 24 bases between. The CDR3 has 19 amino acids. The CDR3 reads CASSAKWARFVWVNTEAFF. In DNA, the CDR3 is TGTGCCAGCAGTGCAAAATGGGCCCGATTCGTATGGGTGAACACTGAAGCTTTCTTT.

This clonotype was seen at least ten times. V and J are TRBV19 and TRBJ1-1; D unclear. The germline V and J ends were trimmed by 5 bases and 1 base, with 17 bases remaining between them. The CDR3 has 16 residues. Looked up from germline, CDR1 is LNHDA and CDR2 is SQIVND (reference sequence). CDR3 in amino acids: CASSPRAGMENTEAFF. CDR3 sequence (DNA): TGTGCCAGTAGTCCCCGGGCGGGAATGGAGAACACTGAAGCTTTCTTT.

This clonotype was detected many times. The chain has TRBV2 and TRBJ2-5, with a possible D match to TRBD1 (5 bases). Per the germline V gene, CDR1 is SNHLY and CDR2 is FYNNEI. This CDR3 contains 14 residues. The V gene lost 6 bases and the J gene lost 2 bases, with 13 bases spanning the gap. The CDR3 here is CASSGEQVQETQYF. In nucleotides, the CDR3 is TGTGCCAGCAGCGGTGAACAGGTACAAGAGACCCAGTACTTC.

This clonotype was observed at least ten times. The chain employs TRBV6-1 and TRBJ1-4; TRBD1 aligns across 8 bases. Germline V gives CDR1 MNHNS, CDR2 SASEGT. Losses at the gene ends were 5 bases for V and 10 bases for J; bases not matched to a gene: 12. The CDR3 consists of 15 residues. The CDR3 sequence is CASSLLQGEGRKLFF. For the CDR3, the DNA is TGTGCCAGCAGTCTGTTACAGGGGGAAGGCAGAAAACTGTTTTTT.

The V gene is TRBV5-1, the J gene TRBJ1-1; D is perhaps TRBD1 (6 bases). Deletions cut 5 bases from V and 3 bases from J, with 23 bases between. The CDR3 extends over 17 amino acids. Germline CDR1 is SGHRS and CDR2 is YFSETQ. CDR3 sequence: CASSASVETGNHTEAFF. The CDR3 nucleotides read TGCGCCAGCAGTGCTTCAGTCGAAACAGGGAATCACACTGAAGCTTTCTTT.

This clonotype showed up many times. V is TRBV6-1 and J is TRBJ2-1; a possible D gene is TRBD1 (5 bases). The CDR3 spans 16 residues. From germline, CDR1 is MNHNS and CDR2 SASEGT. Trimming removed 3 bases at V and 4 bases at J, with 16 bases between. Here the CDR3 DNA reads TGTGCCAGCAGTGATCAGGGTGCACCCCCTTACAATGAGCAGTTCTTC. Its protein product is CASSDQGAPPYNEQFF.

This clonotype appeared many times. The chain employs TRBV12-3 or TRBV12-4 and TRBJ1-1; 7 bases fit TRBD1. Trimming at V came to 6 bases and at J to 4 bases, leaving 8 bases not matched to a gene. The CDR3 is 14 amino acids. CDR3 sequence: CASSLGTVGTEAFF. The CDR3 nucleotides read TGTGCCAGCAGCCTAGGGACAGTCGGCACTGAAGCTTTCTTT.